These T cell receptor beta chains were read from a single sample in a study of immune characterization of retroperitoneal liposarcoma. From the PCR reads, TCRdb called clonotypes with MiXCR, one entry per CDR3 protein. The sample shows roughly 2,400 distinct CDR3 sequences, less than 50% of them seen only once. The specimen sequenced was tumor tissue. The receptor set was obtained from a female donor with retroperitoneal liposarcoma. The CDR3 runs from the conserved cysteine through the conserved F or W. Fields, in order: V gene, clone size, J gene, D gene, CDR3 length, CDR3 DNA, CDR3 protein. D genes are given only for firm matches. Clone size is given for some rows only: seen once, a few or many times, or a class if the clone is expanded.

>TRBV7-2|large|TRBJ2-3|TRBD1|18
TGTGCCAGCAGCTTAGTTAGACCGGCAGGGGGTTATGCAGATACGCAGTATTTT
CASSLVRPAGGYADTQYF
>TRBV27|.|TRBJ1-3|.|16
TGTGCCAGCAGTTTAAAATCAGGGTACTCTGGAAACACCATATATTTT
CASSLKSGYSGNTIYF
>TRBV6-1|.|TRBJ1-5|TRBD1|17
TGTGCCAGCAGTGCGTTCGGGACAGGGGCGAGCAATCAGCCCCAGCATTTT
CASSAFGTGASNQPQHF
>TRBV12-3/TRBV12-4|.|TRBJ2-3|TRBD2|16
TGTGCCAGCAGTACTACTAGCGGGGGGGCCACAGATACGCAGTATTTT
CASSTTSGGATDTQYF
>TRBV6-2/TRBV6-3|.|TRBJ2-7|.|14
TGTGCCAGCAGTTACTCGGTAGACTACAATGAGCAGTACTTC
CASSYSVDYNEQYF
>TRBV15|.|TRBJ2-5|.|16
TGTGCCACCTCAGGACCGCCGTATTCGGACCAAGAGACCCAGTACTTC
CATSGPPYSDQETQYF
>TRBV12-3/TRBV12-4|few|TRBJ2-7|.|14
TGTGCCAGCAGTTTAAACGGCCGAGGCAGTGAGCAGTACTTC
CASSLNGRGSEQYF
>TRBV6-1|medium-sized|TRBJ2-1|.|11
TGTGCCAGCAGTGAAGCAGGGGAGCAGTTCTTC
CASSEAGEQFF
>TRBV27|medium-sized|TRBJ2-7|TRBD1|17
TGTGCCAGCAGTTTTCAGGCAGGGACAGGAATTTCCTACGAGCAGTACTTC
CASSFQAGTGISYEQYF
>TRBV7-8|few|TRBJ2-3|.|16
TGTGCCAGCAGCGGCGTCGCAGGGCTTATAACAGATACGCAGTATTTT
CASSGVAGLITDTQYF
>TRBV6-1|few|TRBJ2-3|.|14
TGTGCCAGCAGTGAATCGTCGGGGCCGGATACGCAGTATTTT
CASSESSGPDTQYF
>TRBV12-5|few|TRBJ2-1|.|16
TGTGCTAGTGGTTGGGGGGGGGACAGCCGCTACAATGAGCAGTTCTTC
CASGWGGDSRYNEQFF
>TRBV5-1|.|TRBJ2-1|TRBD2|16
TGCGCCAGCAGTAGCGGGACCCTTAGCTCCTACAATGAGCAGTTCTTC
CASSSGTLSSYNEQFF
>TRBV12-3/TRBV12-4|.|TRBJ2-2|.|15
TGTGCCAGCAGTTTAGTCCCGGGATTGGGCGGGGAGCTGTTTTTT
CASSLVPGLGGELFF
>TRBV7-2|once|TRBJ2-1|TRBD1|16
TGTGCCAGCAGCCCCCAACCAGGACAGGGGAAAGAGACCCAGTTCTTC
CASSPQPGQGKETQFF
>TRBV7-6|.|TRBJ1-6|.|15
TGTGCCAGCAGCTTAGTCGGTCAGGGGAATTCACCCCTCCACTTT
CASSLVGQGNSPLHF
>TRBV11-3|.|TRBJ1-5|.|13
TGTGCCAGCAGCAGAAGGGGCAATCAGCCCCAGCATTTT
CASSRRGNQPQHF
>TRBV27|.|TRBJ2-1|TRBD2|16
TGTGCCAGCAGTACACAAATACTAGCGGGAGTCCATGAGCAGTTCTTC
CASSTQILAGVHEQFF
>TRBV11-3|few|TRBJ2-1|TRBD1|15
TGTGCCAGCAGCTTAGAAAGGGGGCGCCTGAATGAGCAGTTCTTC
CASSLERGRLNEQFF
>TRBV6-1|.|TRBJ2-3|TRBD1|12
TGTGCCAGCGGCGACAGGGGGAATACGCAGTATTTT
CASGDRGNTQYF
>TRBV11-3|.|TRBJ2-2|.|14
TGTGCCAGCAGCTCCCGGACAGACACCGGGGAGCTGTTTTTT
CASSSRTDTGELFF
>TRBV7-2|medium-sized|TRBJ2-1|.|15
TGTGCCAGCAGCTTAGATAGGCAGCGGGTGTTCGAGCAGTTCTTC
CASSLDRQRVFEQFF
>TRBV6-5|.|TRBJ2-4|.|15
TGTGCCAGCAGTTACTCTTCTGGGCAACTAAACATTCAGTACTTC
CASSYSSGQLNIQYF
>TRBV6-1|few|TRBJ2-5|.|15
TGTGCCAGCAGTTCCCGGGGAGGAGACTGGGAGACCCAGTACTTC
CASSSRGGDWETQYF
>TRBV6-1|.|TRBJ2-1|TRBD2|11
TGTGCCAGCAGGCCGGGAGGGGAACAGTTCTTC
CASRPGGEQFF
>TRBV6-1|few|TRBJ1-2|TRBD1|15
TGTGCCGGGGGGGGACAGACCAATCTTAACTATGGCTACACCTTC
CAGGGQTNLNYGYTF
>TRBV11-3|few|TRBJ2-1|.|13
TGTGCCAGCAGCTTAGATCCCCCCAATGAGCAGTTCTTC
CASSLDPPNEQFF
>TRBV11-1|.|TRBJ2-5|TRBD2|13
TGTGCCAGCAGCGTCCTAGCGGAAGAGACCCAGTACTTC
CASSVLAEETQYF
>TRBV6-1|.|TRBJ1-5|.|14
TGTGCCAGCAGTGAAGCCCGCGGTTTACGGTCCCAGCATTTT
CASSEARGLRSQHF
>TRBV7-6|.|TRBJ2-1|TRBD1|14
TGTGCCAGCAGCTTAGGACAGGGATCCTACGAGCAGTTCTTC
CASSLGQGSYEQFF
>TRBV5-1|once|TRBJ2-3|TRBD1|15
TGCGCCAGCAGCTTGGACAGGGGACGCACAGATACGCAGTATTTT
CASSLDRGRTDTQYF
>TRBV4-1|.|TRBJ2-5|TRBD2|19
TGCGCCAGCAGCCATCCCGGACTAGCGGGGGGGCCGATACAAGAGACCCAGTACTTC
CASSHPGLAGGPIQETQYF